This T cell receptor (beta chain) was captured in a study of control samples from healthy donors and cancer patients. This CDR3 has 11 amino acids. Trimming removed 3 bases from V and 7 bases from J, with 7 bases in between. The germline V gene encodes CDR1 MDHEN and CDR2 SYDVKM. The assay was immunoSEQ multiplex PCR, and TCRdb's table has in-frame clones only and misses some. The sample has more than 95,000 clones, about 88% seen once. This sequence originates from a man aged 18 to 35 in good health. V gene TRBV28 combines with J gene TRBJ2-7; tentatively, D is TRBD1 (5 bases). Sequenced material: blood. DNA of the CDR3: TGTGCCAGCAGTTTCCCAGGGGAGCAGTACTTC. Translating gives CASSFPGEQYF.